The 21 T cell receptor beta chains below all came from one sample that was sequenced in a study of CD8+ T cells in alopecia areata. As for treatment: oral pan-JAK inhibitor, 5-10 mg twice daily. RNA extraction and reverse transcription yielded cDNA as sequencing template. Only in-frame clones appear in the TCRdb table, and some are missing; sequencing was by immunoSEQ multiplex PCR. The table has 110,000 or so clones, less than 60% seen once. Sequencing used CD4+ T cells sorted from blood, obtained at week 24, from a patient treated with tofacitinib. The receptors originated from a human donor with alopecia areata.

A few counts support this clone. The chain joins TRBV29-1 to TRBJ1-5, with a possible D match to TRBD1 (5 bases). V shed 6 bases and J shed 3 bases, with 12 bases lying between them. The CDR3 runs to 13 residues. Germline CDR1 reads SQVTM; CDR2 reads ANQGSEA. The CDR3 reads CSVAGRSNQPQHF. In DNA, the CDR3 is TGCAGCGTAGCGGGACGGTCCAATCAGCCCCAGCATTTT.

The V gene is TRBV15, the J gene TRBJ2-5, with D unresolved. Germline V lookup: CDR1 LNHNV, CDR2 YYDKDF (reference sequence). V was shortened by 1 base and J by 0 bases, with 9 bases between the two germline ends. The CDR3 loop spans 15 amino acids. The CDR3 DNA follows: TGTGCCACCAGCAGAGGGTCCCCGTACCAAGAGACCCAGTACTTC. Its translation is CATSRGSPYQETQYF.

This chain links TRBV7-2 with TRBJ2-2; D not certain. V lost 1 base and J lost 0, with 6 bases in between. The CDR3 runs to 15 residues. Germline V gene data show CDR1 as SGHTA and CDR2 as FQGNSA. The chain's CDR3 is CASSLGQANTGELFF. CDR3 nucleotides: TGTGCCAGCAGCTTAGGGCAGGCGAACACCGGGGAGCTGTTTTTT.

This rearrangement joins TRBV20-1 to TRBJ1-1; D unresolved. CDR3 length equals 11 residues. CDR1 DFQATT and CDR2 SNEGSKA come from the germline V gene (reference sequence). V was cut by 3 bases and J by 2 bases, with 4 bases left in between. The CDR3, as DNA: TGCAGTGCTAGGGCAAACACTGAAGCTTTCTTT. This translates into CSARANTEAFF.

The sample holds a few counts of this clone. The genes are TRBV7-2 and TRBJ1-6, with 8 nucleotides matching TRBD1. CDR3 length equals 15 residues. V trimming: 5 bases; J trimming: 9 bases; junction bases outside the gene matches: 9. Looked up from germline, CDR1 is SGHTA and CDR2 is FQGNSA. For the CDR3, the DNA is TGTGCCAGCAGCACAAACCAGGGGGCCGGTTCACCCCTCCACTTT. Translation gives CASSTNQGAGSPLHF.

This clone occurred a few times. The chain couples TRBV7-2 to TRBJ2-7, with D tentatively TRBD2 (5 bases). The CDR3 covers 13 residues. Germline V gene sequence: CDR1 SGHTA, CDR2 FQGNSA. The V and J ends lost 5 bases and 6 bases respectively, with 14 bases between them. This CDR3 is CASSPRAAAEQYF. The CDR3 DNA sequence: TGTGCCAGCAGCCCCAGAGCGGCAGCCGAGCAGTACTTC.

The chain couples TRBV7-9 to TRBJ1-6; the match to TRBD1 covers 7 bases. Losses at the gene ends were 4 bases for V and 4 bases for J; bases not matched to a gene: 4. The V gene's germline CDR1 is SEHNR and CDR2 FQNEAQ (reference sequence). The CDR3 contains 15 residues. The CDR3 here is CASSSSTGYNSPLHF. CDR3 coding DNA: TGTGCCAGCAGCTCCTCGACAGGGTATAATTCACCCCTCCACTTT.

The chain employs TRBV2 and TRBJ2-5, with a possible D match to TRBD2 (6 bases). This CDR3 has 15 residues. CDR1 SNHLY and CDR2 FYNNEI come from the germline V gene. Trimming removed 5 bases at V and 5 bases at J, with 18 bases between. The CDR3 here is CASSPTRGFIETQYF. The CDR3 nucleotides are TGTGCCAGCAGTCCGACTAGAGGTTTTATTGAGACCCAGTACTTC.

V gene TRBV30 combines with J gene TRBJ2-5; D assignment may be TRBD1 or TRBD2 (5 bases each). The CDR3 is 11 residues long. V shed 5 bases and J shed 5 bases, with 9 bases lying between them. From germline, CDR1 is GTSNPN and CDR2 SVGIG (reference sequence). CDR3 residues: CAWRGVETQYF. The CDR3 DNA reads TGTGCCTGGCGGGGCGTTGAGACCCAGTACTTC.

The rearrangement joins TRBV27 to TRBJ1-2, with D maybe TRBD1 (5 bases). The V end was cut by 6 bases, the J end by 4 bases, with 12 bases between. CDR1 and CDR2 from the germline V gene are MNHEY and SMNVEV (reference sequence). The CDR3 has 13 amino acids. CDR3 DNA: TGTGCCAGCAGCACCCCAGGGTTCTATGGCTACACCTTC. Its translation: CASSTPGFYGYTF.

For this clone: The junction shows a germline mismatch at one end, possibly a read error. This sequence joins TRBV7-7 and TRBJ2-7; no definite D call. CDR3 size: 16 residues. The germline gives CDR1 SSHAT, CDR2 FNYEAQ (reference sequence). The CDR3 DNA sequence: TGTGCTAGCAGCTTAGTCTGGACCAACCCCTCCTACGAGCAGTACTTC. Protein product: CASSLVWTNPSYEQYF.

This rearrangement joins TRBV27 to TRBJ1-2; D call uncertain. Trimming removed 4 bases from V and 3 bases from J, with 12 bases in between. Looked up from germline, CDR1 is MNHEY and CDR2 is SMNVEV (reference sequence). This CDR3 has 14 residues. The CDR3 coding sequence is TGTGCCAGCAGTTCCCTCCAGGAGGACTATGGCTACACCTTC. Protein sequence: CASSSLQEDYGYTF.

The CDR3 nucleotides are TGCAGCGTTGAAACGAATATGAACACTGAAGCTTTCTTT. It translates to CSVETNMNTEAFF. This sequence joins TRBV29-1 and TRBJ1-1; unclear D gene. The CDR3 extends over 13 amino acids. With 2 bases removed from V and 0 bases from J, the gap between germline ends came to 7 bases. The germline V gene has CDR1 SQVTM and CDR2 ANQGSEA.

This clone was observed once. The rearrangement uses TRBV5-6 and TRBJ2-1; 7 nucleotides align to TRBD2. This CDR3 is 15 amino acids long. The J segment lost 4 bases and the V segment lost 4 bases, leaving 8 bases of the junction unmatched. In germline, CDR1 is SGHDT, CDR2 YYEEEE. The CDR3 DNA reads TGTGCCAGCAGCCGTCTAGCGGATGCATACAATGAGCAGTTCTTC. It yields the protein CASSRLADAYNEQFF.

This clone has more than one count but fewer than ten. Other DNA sequences in the same sample also yield this CDR3. The V and J genes are TRBV30 and TRBJ2-3; D possibly corresponds to TRBD1 (5 bases). Trimming took 3 bases from V and 3 from J, leaving 7 bases between them. Germline V gene lookup returns CDR1 GTSNPN and CDR2 SVGIG (reference sequence). This CDR3 has 12 amino acids. CDR3 in amino acids: CAWSRVTDTQYF. In DNA form, the CDR3 reads TGTGCCTGGAGCAGGGTTACAGATACGCAGTATTTT.

The V gene is TRBV7-9, the J gene TRBJ1-2, with 7 bases identical to TRBD1. V lost 4 bases, J lost 4 bases, and 9 bases stayed unmatched. Germline lookup yields CDR1 SEHNR and CDR2 FQNEAQ (reference sequence). This CDR3 contains 15 residues. The CDR3 DNA is TGTGCCAGCAGCTCACAGGGGTCGGGGATCTATGGCTACACCTTC. Residues: CASSSQGSGIYGYTF.

The CDR3 reads CASSSTGGAYGYTF. CDR3 nucleotides: TGTGCCAGCAGTTCGACAGGGGGAGCCTATGGCTACACCTTC. The gene calls are TRBV6-6 and TRBJ1-2; the match to TRBD1 covers 9 bases. J gave up 4 bases and V 4 bases, and 4 bases lay outside the gene matches. The CDR3 consists of 14 residues. Looked up from germline, CDR1 is MNHNY and CDR2 is SVGAGI (reference sequence).

This clone was seen a few times. J is TRBJ2-3 and V is TRBV2, with 7 bases identical to TRBD2. The ends lost 5 bases at V and 1 base at J; junction bases unmatched: 3. Germline-derived CDR1 and CDR2 are SNHLY and FYNNEI. The CDR3 has 14 amino acids. The CDR3 spells CASSYTSGTDTQYF. CDR3 in DNA: TGTGCCAGCAGTTACACTAGCGGCACAGATACGCAGTATTTT. The full variable domain, with the rest looked up from reference TRBV2 and TRBJ2-3, is EPEVTQTPSHQVTQMGQEVILRCVPISNHLYFYWYRQILGQKVEFLVSFYNNEISEKSEIFDDQFSVERPDGSNFTLKIRSTKLEDSAMYFCASSYTSGTDTQYFGPGTRLTVL.

This clone has just one count. V and J are TRBV5-1 and TRBJ2-1, with 12 positions matching TRBD2. V was pared by 1 base and J by 7 bases, with 3 bases of the junction left unmatched. Germline CDR1 is SGHRS and CDR2 is YFSETQ. This CDR3 contains 15 residues. The CDR3 region has the DNA TGCGCCAGCAGCTTGAGACTAGCGGGGGCGAATGAGCAGTTCTTC. It codes for CASSLRLAGANEQFF. The full variable domain, rest sourced from reference TRBV5-1 and TRBJ2-1, is KAGVTQTPRYLIKTRGQQVTLSCSPISGHRSVSWYQQTPGQGLQFLFEYFSETQRNKGNFPGRFSGRQFSNSRSEMNVSTLELGDSALYLCASSLRLAGANEQFFGPGTRLTVL.

V is TRBV7-9 and J is TRBJ2-7, with TRBD2 matching over 10 bases. CDR3 length: 14 amino acids. Germline values: CDR1 SEHNR, CDR2 FQNEAQ (reference sequence). With 8 bases clipped from V and 2 bases from J, the junction kept 6 bases outside the gene matches. The CDR3 protein is CASSGLAGAYEQYF. The CDR3 bases are TGTGCCAGCTCCGGGCTAGCGGGGGCCTACGAGCAGTACTTC. The full variable domain, completed using reference TRBV7-9 and TRBJ2-7, is DTGVSQNPRHKITKRGQNVTFRCDPISEHNRLYWYRQTLGQGPEFLTYFQNEAQLEKSRLLSDRFSAERPKGSFSTLEIQRTEQGDSAMYLCASSGLAGAYEQYFGPGTRLTVT.

The rearrangement links TRBV7-9 to TRBJ1-2, with unresolved D. CDR1 and CDR2 from the germline V gene are SEHNR and FQNEAQ (reference sequence). CDR3 size: 11 residues. V was trimmed by 5 bases and J by 4 bases, leaving 5 bases between them. The CDR3 here is CASSPAYGYTF. CDR3 nucleotides: TGTGCCAGCAGCCCTGCCTATGGCTACACCTTC.